This TCR beta chain was profiled in a study of blood T cell repertoires in COVID-19. Produced via immunoSEQ multiplex PCR; TCRdb's table is partial and in-frame only. In the table there are fewer than 250,000 clones, roughly nine tenths of which are singletons. The germline V gene has CDR1 ENHRY and CDR2 SYGVKD. V trimming: 10 bases; J trimming: 7 bases; junction bases outside the gene matches: 5. This CDR3 spans 13 amino acids. This sequence joins TRBV10-3 and TRBJ1-6; 9 bases align to TRBD1. The sequencing input was peripheral blood. The clonotype comes from a woman aged 50 to 60 with acute or convalescent COVID-19. CDR3 loop: CATGQGGNSPLHF. The CDR3 DNA is TGTGCCACGGGACAGGGTGGGAATTCACCCCTCCACTTT.